This is a list of T cell receptor beta chains from one sample in a study of blood T cell repertoires in COVID-19. Assay: immunoSEQ multiplex PCR; the TCRdb copy retains only in-frame clones and omits some. The sample shows 350,000 to 550,000 clones, 87% of them seen only once. The sequenced sample consisted of PBMCs or T cells enriched from blood (not recorded which). The receptor set was obtained from a woman aged 18 to 35 with acute COVID-19. Both conserved end residues are part of each CDR3. A D gene is named only where the DNA matches it firmly. Size tells how often a clone was seen (once, few, many) or the class of an expanded clone, and some rows leave it out.

CDR3 DNA: TGTGCCAGCTCACCGGCCGGGACTAGCGGGAGCAAAGCCGGGGAGCTGTTTTTT
CDR3 protein: CASSPAGTSGSKAGELFF
clone size: .
J gene: TRBJ2-2
D gene: TRBD2
V gene: TRBV18

CDR3 DNA: TGTGCCAGCAGCTTAGCGGGAGCAGCCTACGAGCAGTACTTC
CDR3 protein: CASSLAGAAYEQYF
clone size: few
J gene: TRBJ2-7
D gene: .
V gene: TRBV7-6

CDR3 DNA: TGCGCCAGCACCGACGGGACTGCCGGGGAAAAACTGTTTTTT
CDR3 protein: CASTDGTAGEKLFF
clone size: .
J gene: TRBJ1-4
D gene: .
V gene: TRBV4-3

CDR3 DNA: TGTGCCAGCAGTTACCCGCAGGCAAGCTCCTACAATGAGCAGTTCTTC
CDR3 protein: CASSYPQASSYNEQFF
clone size: .
J gene: TRBJ2-1
D gene: .
V gene: TRBV6-6

CDR3 DNA: TGTGCCAGCAAGCCTGTAACGCGGGGTTACGAGCAGTACTTC
CDR3 protein: CASKPVTRGYEQYF
clone size: few
J gene: TRBJ2-7
D gene: .
V gene: TRBV6-5

CDR3 DNA: TGCAGCGGCACTATTTCAGGGTACACTGAAGCTTTCTTT
CDR3 protein: CSGTISGYTEAFF
clone size: .
J gene: TRBJ1-1
D gene: .
V gene: TRBV29-1

CDR3 DNA: TGTGCCAGCAGCCGGCGGAACTATAATTCACCCCTCCACTTT
CDR3 protein: CASSRRNYNSPLHF
clone size: .
J gene: TRBJ1-6
D gene: .
V gene: TRBV14

CDR3 DNA: TGTGCCAGCAGCCGTAATTCCCCCCATCAGCCCCAGCATTTT
CDR3 protein: CASSRNSPHQPQHF
clone size: .
J gene: TRBJ1-5
D gene: .
V gene: TRBV7-2

CDR3 DNA: TGTGCCAGCAGACGCCCCGACAGTCGGGATGGCTACACCTTC
CDR3 protein: CASRRPDSRDGYTF
clone size: .
J gene: TRBJ1-2
D gene: .
V gene: TRBV7-9

CDR3 DNA: TGTGCCAGCAGTTTAGGGACTAGCGGGAGCCAGGGGGAACTGTTTTTT
CDR3 protein: CASSLGTSGSQGELFF
clone size: .
J gene: TRBJ2-2
D gene: TRBD2
V gene: TRBV28

CDR3 DNA: TGCGCCAGCAGCTCTAGCGGGGGCCTCGTGGGCCAGTACTTC
CDR3 protein: CASSSSGGLVGQYF
clone size: few
J gene: TRBJ2-5
D gene: TRBD2
V gene: TRBV10-1

CDR3 DNA: TGTGCCTGGAGGCGAGAGTTTTGGAATGAGCAGTTCTTC
CDR3 protein: CAWRREFWNEQFF
clone size: .
J gene: TRBJ2-1
D gene: .
V gene: TRBV30

CDR3 DNA: TGTGCCAGCAGCCCGCTGGAGAATCTAGATACGCAGTATTTT
CDR3 protein: CASSPLENLDTQYF
clone size: .
J gene: TRBJ2-3
D gene: .
V gene: TRBV7-6

CDR3 DNA: TGTGCCAGCAGCTTCTTACTAGCGGGAGGTCTCGGGGAGCTGTTTTTT
CDR3 protein: CASSFLLAGGLGELFF
clone size: once
J gene: TRBJ2-2
D gene: TRBD2
V gene: TRBV7-9

CDR3 DNA: TGTGCCAGCAGCTTACCGACAGGGGCTGGGGCCAACGTCCTGACTTTC
CDR3 protein: CASSLPTGAGANVLTF
clone size: .
J gene: TRBJ2-6
D gene: TRBD1
V gene: TRBV5-4

CDR3 DNA: TGTGCCAGTAGTATAGATCTGTGGAGGGGCACTGAAGCTTTCTTT
CDR3 protein: CASSIDLWRGTEAFF
clone size: .
J gene: TRBJ1-1
D gene: .
V gene: TRBV19

CDR3 DNA: TGTGCCAGCAGCCCACAGGCAGACAGGGGGAAAACTGAAGCTTTCTTT
CDR3 protein: CASSPQADRGKTEAFF
clone size: .
J gene: TRBJ1-1
D gene: TRBD1
V gene: TRBV7-9

CDR3 DNA: TGTGCCAGCAGACCTACGGGAAACACCGGGGAGCTGTTTTTT
CDR3 protein: CASRPTGNTGELFF
clone size: .
J gene: TRBJ2-2
D gene: .
V gene: TRBV7-2

CDR3 DNA: TGTGCCAGCAGCTTAGTACGGGGACTAGCGGCCCAAGAGACCCAGTACTTC
CDR3 protein: CASSLVRGLAAQETQYF
clone size: .
J gene: TRBJ2-5
D gene: TRBD2
V gene: TRBV7-9

CDR3 DNA: TGCGCCAGCAGCTTTGATGCGGGGGGGAGCACAGATACGCAGTATTTT
CDR3 protein: CASSFDAGGSTDTQYF
clone size: .
J gene: TRBJ2-3
D gene: TRBD2
V gene: TRBV5-1

CDR3 DNA: TGTGCCGTCCCTCTGGACAGGGGCCCAGATACGCAGTATTTT
CDR3 protein: CAVPLDRGPDTQYF
clone size: .
J gene: TRBJ2-3
D gene: TRBD1
V gene: TRBV6-5

CDR3 DNA: TGTGCCAGCAGTGCCCAGTTTTCGAACACTGAAGCTTTCTTT
CDR3 protein: CASSAQFSNTEAFF
clone size: .
J gene: TRBJ1-1
D gene: .
V gene: TRBV2

CDR3 DNA: TGTGCCAGCAGCTTAGCGACTAGCATAGGCGAGCAGTACTTC
CDR3 protein: CASSLATSIGEQYF
clone size: .
J gene: TRBJ2-7
D gene: TRBD2
V gene: TRBV7-2

CDR3 DNA: TGTGCCAGCAGTTACGGGGCCCCGAACACTGAAGCTTTCTTT
CDR3 protein: CASSYGAPNTEAFF
clone size: .
J gene: TRBJ1-1
D gene: .
V gene: TRBV6-5

CDR3 DNA: TGTGCCACCAGCAGAGGAGGGACTAGCGGGAGCTATGAGCAGTTCTTC
CDR3 protein: CATSRGGTSGSYEQFF
clone size: .
J gene: TRBJ2-1
D gene: TRBD2
V gene: TRBV15

CDR3 DNA: TGTGCCAGCAGCTTAATCGGAATCCGGGGTCCTAGCCTGGGAAACACCATATATTTT
CDR3 protein: CASSLIGIRGPSLGNTIYF
clone size: .
J gene: TRBJ1-3
D gene: .
V gene: TRBV13

CDR3 DNA: TGTGCCAGCAGCCAAGATTCTAGGCGGGAAGAGACCCAGTACTTC
CDR3 protein: CASSQDSRREETQYF
clone size: once
J gene: TRBJ2-5
D gene: .
V gene: TRBV4-2

CDR3 DNA: TGTGCCAGCAGCTCAACCCTGGACAGGGTAAATAACTATGGCTACACCTTC
CDR3 protein: CASSSTLDRVNNYGYTF
clone size: .
J gene: TRBJ1-2
D gene: TRBD1
V gene: TRBV7-9

CDR3 DNA: TGTGCCAGCAGCGTCCAAGGCGGGACAGATACGCAGTATTTT
CDR3 protein: CASSVQGGTDTQYF
clone size: .
J gene: TRBJ2-3
D gene: .
V gene: TRBV7-8

CDR3 DNA: TGTGCCAGCAGCCGGGGACAGGTCCTACGGCAGTACTTC
CDR3 protein: CASSRGQVLRQYF
clone size: .
J gene: TRBJ2-7
D gene: TRBD1
V gene: TRBV7-9

CDR3 DNA: TGTGCCAGCAGCAAAGTAATCCGGGACAGGCGCACAGATACGCAGTATTTT
CDR3 protein: CASSKVIRDRRTDTQYF
clone size: .
J gene: TRBJ2-3
D gene: .
V gene: TRBV21-1

CDR3 DNA: TGTGCCAGCAGCTTACCCGGGGGTTATAATGAAAAACTGTTTTTT
CDR3 protein: CASSLPGGYNEKLFF
clone size: .
J gene: TRBJ1-4
D gene: .
V gene: TRBV7-9

CDR3 DNA: TGTGCCATCAGTGAGGGGACTGTGAGCTCCTACGAGCAGTACTTC
CDR3 protein: CAISEGTVSSYEQYF
clone size: .
J gene: TRBJ2-7
D gene: .
V gene: TRBV10-3

CDR3 DNA: TGTGCCAGCAGTCCCCCTAGCACAGAGACCCAGTACTTC
CDR3 protein: CASSPPSTETQYF
clone size: .
J gene: TRBJ2-5
D gene: .
V gene: TRBV28